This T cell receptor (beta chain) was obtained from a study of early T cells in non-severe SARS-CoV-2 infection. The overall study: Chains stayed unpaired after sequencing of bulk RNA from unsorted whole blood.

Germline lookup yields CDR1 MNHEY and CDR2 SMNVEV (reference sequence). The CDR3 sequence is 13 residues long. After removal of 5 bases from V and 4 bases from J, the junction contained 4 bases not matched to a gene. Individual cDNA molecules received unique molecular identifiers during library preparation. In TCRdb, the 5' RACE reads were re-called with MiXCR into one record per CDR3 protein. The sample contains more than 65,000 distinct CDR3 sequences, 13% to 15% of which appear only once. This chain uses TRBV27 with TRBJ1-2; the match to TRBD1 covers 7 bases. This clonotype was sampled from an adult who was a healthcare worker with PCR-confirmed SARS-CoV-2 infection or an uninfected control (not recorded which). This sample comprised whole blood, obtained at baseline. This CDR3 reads CASSLTGPYGYTF. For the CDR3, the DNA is TGTGCCAGCAGTCTGACAGGGCCCTATGGCTACACCTTC.